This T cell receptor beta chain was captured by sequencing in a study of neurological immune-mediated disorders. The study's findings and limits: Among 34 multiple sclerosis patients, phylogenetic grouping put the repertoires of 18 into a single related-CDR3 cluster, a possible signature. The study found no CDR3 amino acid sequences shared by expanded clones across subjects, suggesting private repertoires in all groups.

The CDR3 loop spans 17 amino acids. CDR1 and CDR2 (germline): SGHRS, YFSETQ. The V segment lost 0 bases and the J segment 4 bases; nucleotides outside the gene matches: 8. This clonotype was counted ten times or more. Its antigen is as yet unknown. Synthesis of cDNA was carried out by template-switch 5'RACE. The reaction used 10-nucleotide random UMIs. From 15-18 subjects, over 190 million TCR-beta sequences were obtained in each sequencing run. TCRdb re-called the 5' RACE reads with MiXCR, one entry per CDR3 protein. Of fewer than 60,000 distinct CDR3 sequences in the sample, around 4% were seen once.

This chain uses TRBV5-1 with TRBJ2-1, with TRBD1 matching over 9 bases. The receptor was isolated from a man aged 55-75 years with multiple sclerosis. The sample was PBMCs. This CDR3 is CASSLEPTGGSYNEQFF. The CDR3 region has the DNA TGCGCCAGCAGCTTGGAGCCAACAGGGGGCTCTTACAATGAGCAGTTCTTC.